The T cell receptor beta chain under discussion was sequenced for a study of technical replicates of blood from several donors. CDR1 and CDR2 from the germline V gene are LGHNA and YSLEER. The junction had 13 bases not matched to a gene; V was cut back by 2 bases and J by 4 bases. The CDR3 totals 18 residues. The table came from immunoSEQ multiplex PCR; TCRdb's copy has only in-frame clones and leaves some out. Among around 76,000 clones listed, roughly 92% were seen once. This TCR was sampled from a human donor in good health. The chain employs TRBV4-3 and TRBJ2-7, with 11 nucleotides matching TRBD2. Sequenced input: T cells isolated from PBMCs. The DNA for the CDR3 is TGCGCCAGCAGCCAATCACAGGGGTATAGACTAGCGGGATACGAGCAGTACTTC. Translating gives CASSQSQGYRLAGYEQYF.